Following are 18 T cell receptor beta chains from one sample sequenced in a study of T cell responses to AZD1222 COVID-19 vaccine listed by TCRdb under 2021. The label giving this sample's time point can be read as: baseline before first vaccination. To prepare the library, the immunoSEQ multiplex PCR assay was applied. TCRdb stores this immuneACCESS table with in-frame sequences only. Part of the clones is absent; in the studies checked, under half of the shortfall reflects unresolved V genes, and no reason is known for the rest. In all, the sample holds roughly 100,000 clones, and roughly 90% of those were seen once. Of the sample, about 1.2% falls within the top ten clones. The source material was peripheral blood, sampled on day 0 of AZD1222 vaccination. The receptors were gathered from an adult in good health.

In its sample, this clone was seen once. The chain carries TRBV7-2 and TRBJ1-1, with a tentative D call TRBD1 (5 bases). Trimming took off 2 bases at V and 2 bases at J, with 12 bases between the two ends. CDR1 SGHTA and CDR2 FQGNSA come from the germline V gene. The CDR3 covers 15 residues. The CDR3 region has the DNA TGTGCCAGCAGCTTATCCGGGACGGTAAACACTGAAGCTTTCTTT. This encodes CASSLSGTVNTEAFF.

This sequence joins TRBV5-1 and TRBJ2-3; 15 positions agree with TRBD2. The CDR3 extends over 18 amino acids. V was clipped by 0 bases and J by 4 bases; unmatched bases: 6. The germline CDR1 and CDR2 sequences are SGHRS and YFSETQ. Written as DNA, the CDR3 is TGCGCCAGCAGCTTGGCACTAGGACTAGCGGGAGGGGCAGATACGCAGTATTTT. Encoded protein: CASSLALGLAGGADTQYF.

The rearrangement links TRBV27 to TRBJ1-6; no clear D. CDR1 is MNHEY, CDR2 SMNVEV, per germline (reference sequence). Trimming took 3 bases from V and 10 from J, leaving 10 bases between them. This CDR3 contains 13 residues. The CDR3: CASSLGFRSPLHF. The CDR3 DNA reads TGTGCCAGCAGTTTGGGGTTTCGCTCACCCCTCCACTTT.

The chain links TRBV6-5 to TRBJ2-7; D might be TRBD2 (6 bases). CDR3 length: 12 amino acids. V was cut by 7 bases and J by 7 bases, with 14 bases left in between. CDR1 is MNHEY and CDR2 is SVGAGI in the germline V gene. CDR3 bases: TGTGCCAGCAAAGCGTTTGGGGGGGAGCAGTACTTC. Translated: CASKAFGGEQYF.

This clone occurred once. The rearrangement uses TRBV19 and TRBJ1-4; 7 bases agree with TRBD1. CDR1 is LNHDA and CDR2 is SQIVND in the germline V gene (reference sequence). The V gene end was trimmed by 6 bases and the J gene end by 0 bases; junction bases not matched to a gene: 10. This CDR3 spans 17 amino acids. CDR3 DNA: TGTGCCAGTAGCTCAGACAGGGAGAGTGCAACTAATGAAAAACTGTTTTTT. Translating gives CASSSDRESATNEKLFF.

This chain connects TRBV5-5 to TRBJ1-4; D gene uncertain. The CDR3 length is 12 residues. Germline V CDR1 and CDR2: SGHKS, YYEKEE (reference sequence). V lost 1 base and J 8 bases, leaving 6 bases between the germline ends. This CDR3 is CASSLTKEKLFF. The CDR3 nucleotides read TGTGCCAGCAGCTTGACCAAGGAAAAACTGTTTTTT. Supplemented by reference TRBV5-5 and TRBJ1-4, the full variable domain reads DAGVTQSPTHLIKTRGQQVTLRCSPISGHKSVSWYQQVLGQGPQFIFQYYEKEERGRGNFPDRFSARQFPNYSSELNVNALLLGDSALYLCASSLTKEKLFFGSGTQLSVL.

The rearrangement links TRBV7-3 to TRBJ1-1; 8 bases line up with TRBD1. Germline V CDR1 and CDR2: SGHTA, FQGTGA. V shed 4 bases and J 7 bases; nucleotides not matched to a gene: 5. This CDR3 is 13 amino acids long. The CDR3 spells CASSSHRGGEAFF. As DNA, the CDR3 is TGTGCCAGCAGCTCCCACAGGGGGGGTGAAGCTTTCTTT.

The chain uses TRBV12-3 or TRBV12-4 and TRBJ2-6; D unresolved. There are 13 residues in the CDR3. V was cut by 3 bases and J by 4 bases, with 4 bases left in between. CDR3 bases: TGTGCCAGCAGTTTCGCCGGGGCCAACGTCCTGACTTTC. This gives the protein CASSFAGANVLTF.

The chain uses TRBV5-1 and TRBJ2-2; possibly TRBD1 for D (6 bases). The germline V gene has CDR1 SGHRS and CDR2 YFSETQ. CDR3 length: 14 amino acids. V lost 4 bases, J lost 4 bases, and 11 bases lay in between. The CDR3 protein is CASSPGQSTGELFF. As DNA, the CDR3 is TGCGCCAGCAGCCCTGGACAGTCCACCGGGGAGCTGTTTTTT.

The CDR3 DNA is TGTGCCAGCAGAACGACAGGGAATCAGCCCCAGCATTTT. Translating it yields CASRTTGNQPQHF. The chain combines TRBV6-5 with TRBJ1-5; 7 nucleotides agree with TRBD1. The germline CDR1 and CDR2 sequences are MNHEY and SVGAGI. After removal of 6 bases from V and 4 bases from J, the junction contained 3 bases not matched to a gene. The CDR3 is 13 residues long.

The rearrangement joins TRBV18 to TRBJ1-1; a possible D gene is TRBD1 (6 bases). Per the germline V gene, CDR1 is KGHSH and CDR2 is LQKENI. Trimming removed 4 bases from V and 1 base from J, with 19 bases in between. The CDR3 consists of 17 residues. The CDR3 is CASSRTQGHGENTEAFF. CDR3 in DNA: TGTGCCAGCTCACGTACACAGGGTCACGGGGAGAACACTGAAGCTTTCTTT.

The chain links TRBV7-8 to TRBJ2-1; the D gene is possibly TRBD2 (5 bases). The germline V gene has CDR1 SGHVS and CDR2 FQNEAQ. The CDR3 runs to 17 residues. Trimming shortened V by 5 bases and J by 1 base, and 18 bases separated the two germline ends. The CDR3 region has the DNA TGTGCCAGCAGCCCCCTCGTGGGAGTAGGGTCCTACAATGAGCAGTTCTTC. Translating it yields CASSPLVGVGSYNEQFF.

V is TRBV12-3 or TRBV12-4 and J is TRBJ1-5; D is ambiguous. This CDR3 is built from 13 residues. V was shortened by 3 bases and J by 1 base, with 4 bases between the two germline ends. This chain's CDR3 is CASSLRSNQPQHF. The CDR3 nucleotides are TGTGCCAGCAGTTTGAGGAGCAATCAGCCCCAGCATTTT.

The V gene is TRBV6-5, the J gene TRBJ2-5, with D tentatively TRBD2 (5 bases). The ends were cut back, 4 bases at V and 9 bases at J, with 12 bases in the middle. CDR1 is MNHEY and CDR2 is SVGAGI in the germline V gene. The length of the CDR3 is 12 residues. The CDR3 DNA sequence: TGTGCCAGCAGTTGGGCGGGCGAGGCCCAGTACTTC. Translating gives CASSWAGEAQYF.

The CDR3: CASQLGQVATGELFF. The CDR3, as DNA: TGTGCCAGCCAATTGGGACAGGTAGCCACCGGGGAGCTGTTTTTT. This chain joins TRBV19 and TRBJ2-2, with 8 positions matching TRBD1. The CDR3 length is 15 residues. V lost 9 bases and J lost 4; bases outside the gene matches: 10. Germline V gene sequence: CDR1 LNHDA, CDR2 SQIVND (reference sequence).

V gene TRBV7-2 combines with J gene TRBJ1-6; D gene uncertain. V lost 0 bases to trimming and J lost 8 bases, with 8 bases between them. In germline, CDR1 is SGHTA, CDR2 FQGNSA. CDR3 length equals 14 residues. CDR3: CASSLAPYDSPLHF. The CDR3 DNA reads as TGTGCCAGCAGCTTAGCACCGTATGATTCACCCCTCCACTTT.

The chain combines TRBV7-2 with TRBJ2-1, with 11 bases matching TRBD1. The CDR3 has 19 residues. V shed 0 bases, J shed 6 bases, and the junction held 13 bases outside the gene matches. CDR1 is SGHTA and CDR2 is FQGNSA in the germline V gene. CDR3 nucleotide sequence: TGTGCCAGCAGCTTAGCGCCTCGGACAGGGGGCTTTCCTTTCAATGAGCAGTTCTTC. Translating it yields CASSLAPRTGGFPFNEQFF.

The chain employs TRBV29-1 and TRBJ1-4; 8 bases match TRBD1. The CDR3 spans 11 residues. The V gene end was trimmed by 6 bases and the J gene end by 7 bases; junction bases not matched to a gene: 1. CDR1 and CDR2 (germline): SQVTM, ANQGSEA. The CDR3 spells CSVGQAEKLFF. The CDR3 DNA follows: TGCAGCGTGGGACAGGCTGAAAAACTGTTTTTT.